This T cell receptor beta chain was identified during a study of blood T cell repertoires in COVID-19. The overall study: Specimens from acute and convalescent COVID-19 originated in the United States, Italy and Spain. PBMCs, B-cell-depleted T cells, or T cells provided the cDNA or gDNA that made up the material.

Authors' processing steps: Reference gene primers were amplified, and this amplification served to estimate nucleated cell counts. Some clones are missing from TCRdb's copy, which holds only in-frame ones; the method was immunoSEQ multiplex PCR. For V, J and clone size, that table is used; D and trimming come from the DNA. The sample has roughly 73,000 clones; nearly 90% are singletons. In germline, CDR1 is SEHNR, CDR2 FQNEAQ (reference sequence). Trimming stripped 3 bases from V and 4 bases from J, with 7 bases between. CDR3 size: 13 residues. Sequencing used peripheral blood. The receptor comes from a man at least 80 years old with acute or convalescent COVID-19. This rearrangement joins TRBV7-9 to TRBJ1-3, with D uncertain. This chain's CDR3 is CASSLPQGNTIYF. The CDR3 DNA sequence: TGTGCCAGCAGCTTGCCACAGGGAAACACCATATATTTT.